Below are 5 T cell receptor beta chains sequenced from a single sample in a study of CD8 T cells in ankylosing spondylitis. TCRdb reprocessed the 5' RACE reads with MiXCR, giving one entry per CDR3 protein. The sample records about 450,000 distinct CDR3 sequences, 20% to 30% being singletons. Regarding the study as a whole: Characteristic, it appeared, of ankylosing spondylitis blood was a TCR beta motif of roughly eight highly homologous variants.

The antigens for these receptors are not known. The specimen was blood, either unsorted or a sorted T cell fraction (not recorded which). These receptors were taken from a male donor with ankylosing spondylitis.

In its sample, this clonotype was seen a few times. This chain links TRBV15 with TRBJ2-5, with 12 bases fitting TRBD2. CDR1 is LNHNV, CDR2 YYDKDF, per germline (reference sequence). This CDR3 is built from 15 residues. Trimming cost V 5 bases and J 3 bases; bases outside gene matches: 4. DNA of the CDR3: TGTGCCACCAGCTCCCGGACTAGCGGGGAAGAGACCCAGTACTTC. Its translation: CATSSRTSGEETQYF.

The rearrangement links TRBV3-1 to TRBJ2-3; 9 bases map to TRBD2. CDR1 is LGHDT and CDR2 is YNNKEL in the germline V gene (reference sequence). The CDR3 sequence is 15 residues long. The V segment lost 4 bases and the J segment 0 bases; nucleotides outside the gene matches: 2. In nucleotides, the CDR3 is TGTGCCAGCAGCCGACTAGCGGCTAGCACAGATACGCAGTATTTT. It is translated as CASSRLAASTDTQYF.

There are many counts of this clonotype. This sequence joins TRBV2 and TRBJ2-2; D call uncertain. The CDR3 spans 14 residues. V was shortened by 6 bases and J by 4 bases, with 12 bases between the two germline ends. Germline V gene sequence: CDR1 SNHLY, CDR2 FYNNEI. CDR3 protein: CASRARWSTGELFF. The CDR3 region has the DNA TGTGCCAGCAGGGCTAGGTGGAGCACCGGGGAGCTGTTTTTT.

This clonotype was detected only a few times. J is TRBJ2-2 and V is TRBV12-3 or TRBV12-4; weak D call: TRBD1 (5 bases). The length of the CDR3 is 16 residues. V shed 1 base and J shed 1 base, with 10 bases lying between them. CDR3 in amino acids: CASSLDATGNTGELFF. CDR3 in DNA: TGTGCCAGCAGTTTAGACGCCACAGGGAACACCGGGGAGCTGTTTTTT.

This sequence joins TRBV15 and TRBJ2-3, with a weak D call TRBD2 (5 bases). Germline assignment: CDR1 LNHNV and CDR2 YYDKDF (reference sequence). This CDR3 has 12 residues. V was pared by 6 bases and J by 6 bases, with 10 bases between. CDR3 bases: TGTGCCACCAGTCCTTCGGGGGATACGCAGTATTTT. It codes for CATSPSGDTQYF.